This T cell receptor beta chain was sequenced in a study of CD8 T cells in ankylosing spondylitis. This CDR3 spans 14 amino acids. Germline loops: CDR1 GTSNPN, CDR2 SVGIG (reference sequence). V was shortened by 3 bases and J by 3 bases, with 15 bases between the two germline ends. Points from the study as a whole: A motif in TCR beta, a set of under 10 highly homologous variants, appeared characteristic of ankylosing spondylitis blood. As reported, disease-linked clones showed significant enrichment in matched ankylosing spondylitis synovial fluid.

Making use of molecular barcodes, quantitative 5'-RACE generated TCR beta libraries. Each CDR3 protein gets one entry after TCRdb re-called the 5' RACE reads with MiXCR. The sample shows about 800,000 distinct CDR3 sequences, approximately 12% of them seen only once. The table lists this clonotype with a few counts. Its antigen is as yet unknown. This receptor was identified in a male donor with ankylosing spondylitis. The sample comprised blood, either unsorted or a sorted T cell fraction (not recorded which). The rearrangement uses TRBV30 and TRBJ2-7; D remains unclear. For the CDR3, the DNA is TGTGCCTGGAGCCGTATCGGTAAGAACTACGAGCAGTACTTC. Amino acids: CAWSRIGKNYEQYF.